This T cell receptor beta chain is from a study of PD-1 blockade in classical Hodgkin lymphoma. TCRdb's table, derived via immunoSEQ multiplex PCR, lists solely in-frame clones and lacks some. This table has approximately 44,000 clones, 66% appearing once. The CDR3 extends over 15 amino acids. V gave up 4 bases and J gave up 10 bases, with 21 bases separating them. Germline V gene sequence: CDR1 SGDLS, CDR2 YYNGEE. Time point indicated: cycle 4 day 1 (C4D1), after around six weeks of nivolumab. Autologous stem cell transplantation was followed by relapse in every patient, and brentuximab vedotin exposure varied. Patients reached a best response of complete response, partial response or progressive disease. General study results and limits: Patients who responded completely had about the same baseline diversity as newly diagnosed patients. Undefined causes, possibly disease activity or prior therapy, underlie the repertoire differences. Newly diagnosed patients had baseline TCR diversity that was reportedly lower than that of healthy donors.

This clone is deemed medium-sized. The antigen remains unidentified. The chain has TRBV9 and TRBJ2-1, with D possibly matching TRBD2 (5 bases). Material: peripheral blood mononuclear cells (PBMCs), obtained before the fourth cycle of nivolumab. The source is a human donor with classical Hodgkin lymphoma. The CDR3 region is CASSLLEGRLSEQFF. CDR3 in DNA: TGTGCCAGCAGCCTTCTCGAGGGTCGCCTCTCGGAGCAGTTCTTC.